This T cell receptor (beta chain) was identified during a study of blood T cell repertoires in COVID-19. Repertoires were generated with immunoSEQ multiplex PCR, while TCRdb's copy carries only in-frame clones and drops some. The sample includes 75,000 to 100,000 clones, roughly 84% of them seen just once. This CDR3 comprises 16 residues. Per the germline V gene, CDR1 is SGHTA and CDR2 is FQGNSA. The V gene end was trimmed by 3 bases and the J gene end by 9 bases; junction bases not matched to a gene: 7. The clonotype originates from a woman of 80 years or more with acute or convalescent COVID-19. The V and J genes are TRBV7-2 and TRBJ2-4, with 14 bases fitting TRBD2. The specimen sequenced was peripheral blood. CDR3 residues: CASSLAGTSGGTIQYF. In nucleotides, the CDR3 is TGTGCCAGCAGCTTGGCCGGGACTAGCGGGGGAACCATTCAGTACTTC.